This TCR beta chain comes out of a study of cytomegalovirus exposure and HLA in healthy donors. Overall study findings and caveats: Reports indicate that TCR beta sequences accurately predicted the HLA-A and HLA-B alleles of most subjects.

It was with 60 Vbeta and 13 Jbeta primers that the PCR ran. This table comes from immunoSEQ multiplex PCR, and its TCRdb copy is limited to in-frame clones, with some not included. The table shows 150,000 to 200,000 clones, with around 85% occurring only once. CDR3 size: 13 residues. In germline, CDR1 is LGHNA, CDR2 YSLEER. The ends were cut back, 4 bases at V and 7 bases at J, with 14 bases in the middle. In regard to this clone: Its antigen remains unidentified.

V usage is TRBV4-3 and J usage is TRBJ2-7; a weak D match, TRBD2 (6 bases). Sequenced input: PBMCs. The receptor was derived from a man younger than 30 in good health and CMV-seropositive. The CDR3, as DNA: TGCGCCAGCAGCCCGGGACTGCTGAGGGAGCAGTACTTC. This sequence encodes CASSPGLLREQYF.